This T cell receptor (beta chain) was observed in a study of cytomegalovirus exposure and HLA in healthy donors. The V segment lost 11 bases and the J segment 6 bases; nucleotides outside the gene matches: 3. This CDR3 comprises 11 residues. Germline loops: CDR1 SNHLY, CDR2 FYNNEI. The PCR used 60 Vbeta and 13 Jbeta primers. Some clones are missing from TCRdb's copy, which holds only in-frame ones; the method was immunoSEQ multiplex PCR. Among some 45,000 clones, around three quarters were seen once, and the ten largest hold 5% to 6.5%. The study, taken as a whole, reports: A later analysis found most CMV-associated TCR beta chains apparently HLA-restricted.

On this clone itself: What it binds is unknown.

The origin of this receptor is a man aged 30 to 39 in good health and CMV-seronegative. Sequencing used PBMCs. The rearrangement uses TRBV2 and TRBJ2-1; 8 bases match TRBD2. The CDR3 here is CAGTRRNEQFF. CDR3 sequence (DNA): TGTGCCGGGACTAGACGCAATGAGCAGTTCTTC.